This is a list of T cell receptor beta chains from one sample in a study of blood T cell repertoires in COVID-19. TCRdb's table, derived via immunoSEQ multiplex PCR, lists solely in-frame clones and lacks some. This table holds 150,000 to 200,000 clones, 82% found once. Sequencing was performed on peripheral blood. The receptors come from a middle-aged woman with COVID-19, enrolled during active disease. CDR3s include the opening cysteine and the closing phenylalanine or tryptophan. D genes are given only for firm matches. Rows may omit the clone size; those that give it use once, few, many or a size class.

>.|TRBJ2-1|.|TRBV10-2
CASGRTGALHEQFF
TGCGCCAGCGGCAGGACGGGAGCCCTACATGAGCAGTTCTTC
>.|TRBJ1-4|few|TRBV7-8
CASSLGGKNEKLFF
TGTGCCAGCAGCTTAGGAGGAAAGAATGAAAAACTGTTTTTT
>.|TRBJ1-5|.|TRBV4-1
CASSQEPRVVGQPQHF
TGCGCCAGCAGCCAAGAACCCAGGGTAGTGGGTCAGCCCCAGCATTTT
>.|TRBJ2-5|.|TRBV12-3/TRBV12-4
CASSPEGDETQYF
TGTGCCAGCAGCCCCGAAGGGGATGAGACCCAGTACTTC
>.|TRBJ1-1|.|TRBV3-1/TRBV3-2
CASRPQGTNTEAFF
TGTGCCAGCAGGCCACAGGGAACGAACACTGAAGCTTTCTTT
>TRBD1|TRBJ2-2|.|TRBV19
CASSIALTTGATRELFF
TGTGCCAGTAGTATAGCCCTCACGACAGGGGCGACGAGGGAGCTGTTTTTT
>.|TRBJ2-7|.|TRBV12-3/TRBV12-4
CASSLRQEQYF
TGTGCCAGCAGTTTACGTCAGGAGCAGTACTTC
>.|TRBJ2-5|.|TRBV10-3
CAISVGEKTQYF
TGTGCCATCAGTGTAGGGGAAAAGACCCAGTACTTC
>.|TRBJ2-1|.|TRBV29-1
CSVPRGSEVVHEQFF
TGCAGCGTTCCGAGGGGGTCGGAGGTCGTCCATGAGCAGTTCTTC
>.|TRBJ2-5|.|TRBV15
CATSRENSGRETQYF
TGTGCCACCAGCAGAGAAAACTCAGGGCGAGAGACCCAGTACTTC
>TRBD1|TRBJ1-1|.|TRBV11-1
CASSRDSSNTEAFF
TGTGCCAGCAGCCGGGACAGCTCGAACACTGAAGCTTTCTTT
>.|TRBJ1-4|.|TRBV6-6
CASSYDRGVNEKLFF
TGTGCCAGCAGTTACGATCGGGGGGTTAATGAAAAACTGTTTTTT
>TRBD1|TRBJ2-3|few|TRBV5-4
CASSLASGTGGNTQYF
TGTGCCAGCAGCTTGGCCAGCGGGACAGGGGGCAATACGCAGTATTTT
>.|TRBJ1-2|.|TRBV6-5
CASRQADRYGYTF
TGTGCCAGCAGACAGGCGGACCGATATGGCTACACCTTC
>TRBD1|TRBJ1-1|.|TRBV4-1
CASSRNAGQGRTEAFF
TGCGCCAGCAGCCGAAACGCGGGACAGGGGCGAACTGAAGCTTTCTTT
>.|TRBJ1-1|.|TRBV2
CASRWGVGLANTEAFF
TGTGCCAGCAGATGGGGGGTCGGGTTGGCGAACACTGAAGCTTTCTTT
>.|TRBJ2-6|.|TRBV18
CASSPRRIGDSGANVLTF
TGTGCCAGCTCACCAAGAAGAATAGGGGACTCTGGGGCCAACGTCCTGACTTTC
>.|TRBJ2-7|.|TRBV5-8
CASSSHYEQYF
TGTGCCAGCAGCTCCCACTACGAGCAGTACTTC
>.|TRBJ1-4|.|TRBV13
CASSLGRQAPEKLFF
TGTGCCAGCAGCTTAGGCCGACAGGCCCCAGAAAAACTGTTTTTT
>TRBD1|TRBJ2-3|.|TRBV10-3
CAILGQGTDTQYF
TGTGCCATTTTGGGACAGGGCACAGATACGCAGTATTTT
>TRBD2|TRBJ2-3|.|TRBV3-1/TRBV3-2
CASSQELAGGQDTQYF
TGTGCCAGCAGCCAAGAACTAGCGGGGGGCCAAGATACGCAGTATTTT
>TRBD1|TRBJ1-2|.|TRBV14
CASSHRQGNLANYGYTF
TGTGCCAGCAGCCACCGACAGGGTAACTTAGCTAACTATGGCTACACCTTC
>.|TRBJ1-1|.|TRBV7-8
CASSWKQGNTEAFF
TGTGCCAGCAGCTGGAAACAGGGGAACACTGAAGCTTTCTTT
>TRBD2|TRBJ2-2|.|TRBV19
CASTLLAGAITGELFF
TGTGCCAGTACCCTACTAGCGGGGGCTATCACCGGGGAGCTGTTTTTT
>.|TRBJ2-3|.|TRBV5-1
CASSIQGTDTQYF
TGCGCCAGCAGCATACAGGGAACAGATACGCAGTATTTT
>.|TRBJ2-5|.|TRBV18
CASSAGETQYF
TGTGCCAGCTCAGCCGGGGAGACCCAGTACTTC
>TRBD1|TRBJ1-6|once|TRBV6-5
CASSRPDRVNSPLHF
TGTGCCAGCAGCCGGCCGGACAGGGTCAATTCACCCCTCCACTTT
>.|TRBJ1-2|.|TRBV9
CASSAEGPAEGYTF
TGTGCCAGCAGCGCCGAGGGCCCAGCGGAGGGCTACACCTTC
>TRBD1|TRBJ2-2|.|TRBV29-1
CSVVGTGITGELFF
TGCAGCGTTGTTGGGACAGGGATAACCGGGGAGCTGTTTTTT
>TRBD1|TRBJ1-1|few|TRBV7-3
CASSEDRRVGEAFF
TGTGCCAGCAGCGAGGACAGGAGGGTTGGCGAAGCTTTCTTT
>.|TRBJ2-5|.|TRBV19
CASSIAGAWGTQYF
TGTGCCAGTAGTATTGCGGGGGCCTGGGGGACCCAGTACTTC
>.|TRBJ2-5|.|TRBV3-1/TRBV3-2
CASSQEVLAYQETQYF
TGTGCCAGCAGCCAAGAAGTCCTAGCGTATCAAGAGACCCAGTACTTC
>TRBD2|TRBJ2-7|.|TRBV5-1
CASSLRGLGDEQYF
TGCGCCAGCAGCTTAAGGGGACTAGGGGACGAGCAGTACTTC
>.|TRBJ1-1|.|TRBV2
CASTQGTPNTEAFF
TGTGCCAGCACCCAAGGGACACCGAACACTGAAGCTTTCTTT
>.|TRBJ1-1|.|TRBV6-1
CASSERRGIGTEAFF
TGTGCCAGCAGTGAACGGCGAGGGATCGGCACTGAAGCTTTCTTT
>TRBD2|TRBJ2-1|.|TRBV11-2
CASSSVAGLDEQFF
TGTGCCAGCAGCTCAGTAGCGGGACTGGATGAGCAGTTCTTC
>.|TRBJ1-2|few|TRBV28
CASSRRDYGYTF
TGTGCCAGCAGTAGGAGGGACTATGGCTACACCTTC